What follows are 23 T cell receptor beta chains derived from one specimen sequenced in a study of shared clonotypes between healthy human individuals. Produced via immunoSEQ multiplex PCR; TCRdb's table is partial and in-frame only. The table shows roughly 2,500,000 clones, with 93% occurring only once. Material for sequencing was naive CD4+ T cells from PBMCs. Specified subset: CD45RA+ positively selected. All receptors come from a man in his late teens or twenties in good health. Some clones in this sample may be carry-over from other donors' samples.

The gene calls are TRBV29-1 and TRBJ1-1; D possibly corresponds to TRBD1 (5 bases). The CDR3 loop spans 13 amino acids. V was cut by 6 bases and J by 0 bases, with 11 bases left in between. Germline assignment: CDR1 SQVTM and CDR2 ANQGSEA. The CDR3 sequence is CSVQGIMNTEAFF. CDR3 coding DNA: TGCAGCGTCCAGGGTATCATGAACACTGAAGCTTTCTTT.

The chain has TRBV13 and TRBJ2-1; a possible D gene is TRBD2 (5 bases). Germline loops: CDR1 PRHDT, CDR2 FYEKMQ (reference sequence). This CDR3 is 17 amino acids long. Trimming left V 5 bases short and J 0 bases short, with 17 bases between. The CDR3 sequence: CASSERVRVGSYNEQFF. The DNA of the CDR3 is TGTGCCAGCAGCGAGAGGGTACGGGTGGGCTCCTACAATGAGCAGTTCTTC.

The rearrangement links TRBV27 to TRBJ2-3, with TRBD2 as a possible D gene (5 bases). V was pared by 1 base and J by 3 bases, with 17 bases between. Per the germline V gene, CDR1 is MNHEY and CDR2 is SMNVEV (reference sequence). The CDR3 covers 17 residues. This CDR3 reads CASSLLAGVGRTDTQYF. The CDR3 bases are TGTGCCAGCAGTTTATTAGCTGGGGTGGGGAGAACAGATACGCAGTATTTT.

V and J are TRBV7-2 and TRBJ2-1; TRBD2 matches at 11 bases. The ends lost 3 bases at V and 8 bases at J; junction bases unmatched: 12. CDR3 length equals 17 residues. Looked up from germline, CDR1 is SGHTA and CDR2 is FQGNSA. The CDR3 region is CASSFVFTSGSNDEQFF. CDR3 sequence (DNA): TGTGCCAGCAGCTTTGTGTTTACTAGCGGGAGTAACGATGAGCAGTTCTTC.

Comment on this clone: The sample contains more than one DNA sequence encoding this CDR3. This chain links TRBV5-1 with TRBJ2-7, with 8 positions matching TRBD2. CDR3 size: 15 residues. Germline V gene lookup returns CDR1 SGHRS and CDR2 YFSETQ. Trimming at V came to 0 bases and at J to 0 bases, leaving 2 bases not matched to a gene. Here the CDR3 reads CASSLGGTSSYEQYF. DNA of the CDR3: TGCGCCAGCAGCTTGGGAGGGACTAGCTCCTACGAGCAGTACTTC.

V is TRBV28 and J is TRBJ1-1; the D gene is possibly TRBD1 (6 bases). The CDR3 sequence is 14 residues long. Germline lookup yields CDR1 MDHEN and CDR2 SYDVKM. Trimming took off 7 bases at V and 10 bases at J, with 22 bases between the two ends. As DNA, the CDR3 is TGTGCCAGCACCCCGGGACAACGATTAGTGGGAGCTTTCTTT. Its protein is CASTPGQRLVGAFF.

The chain recombines TRBV7-9 with TRBJ2-3; D might be TRBD1 (6 bases). CDR3 size: 15 residues. Germline assignment: CDR1 SEHNR and CDR2 FQNEAQ (reference sequence). V dropped 4 bases and J dropped 0 bases, with 11 bases sitting between them. The chain's CDR3 is CASSYPGQSTDTQYF. As DNA, the CDR3 is TGTGCCAGCAGCTACCCTGGACAGAGCACAGATACGCAGTATTTT.

The chain carries TRBV12-5 and TRBJ2-7; 7 positions agree with TRBD2. The V gene's germline CDR1 is LGHNT and CDR2 FRNRAP. J was trimmed by 4 bases and V by 0 bases; bases with no gene match: 9. The length of the CDR3 is 16 residues. CDR3 sequence: CASGLVLAGVRYEQYF. The CDR3 bases are TGTGCTAGTGGTTTGGTACTCGCGGGAGTAAGGTACGAGCAGTACTTC.

The chain is built from TRBV5-1 and TRBJ2-5; 8 positions agree with TRBD1. The end of the DNA fits TRBJ2-7 better, so the J call may be wrong. CDR1 and CDR2 from the germline V gene are SGHRS and YFSETQ. The CDR3 sequence is 14 residues long. In nucleotides, the CDR3 is TGCGCCAGCAGCTCGACAGGGGCGACCTACGAGCAGTACTTC. Its protein is CASSSTGATYEQYF.

The chain has TRBV5-1 and TRBJ2-5; 11 bases agree with TRBD1. The CDR3 has 14 residues. Losses at the gene ends were 3 bases for V and 4 bases for J; bases not matched to a gene: 2. CDR1 is SGHRS and CDR2 is YFSETQ in the germline V gene. This CDR3 reads CASSWGQGGETQYF. Here the CDR3 DNA reads TGCGCCAGCAGCTGGGGACAGGGGGGAGAGACCCAGTACTTC.

Remarks on this clone: Other DNA sequences within the sample encode an identical CDR3. The chain couples TRBV6-5 to TRBJ1-1; D unclear. This CDR3 spans 14 amino acids. From germline, CDR1 is MNHEY and CDR2 SVGAGI. Trimming shortened V by 0 bases and J by 2 bases, and 7 bases separated the two germline ends. This CDR3 reads CASSYSRLNTEAFF. The CDR3 region has the DNA TGTGCCAGCAGTTACTCGCGCCTAAACACTGAAGCTTTCTTT.

The chain is built from TRBV18 and TRBJ2-2; 7 bases line up with TRBD2. The CDR3 runs 15 residues. Germline lookup yields CDR1 KGHSH and CDR2 LQKENI. V lost 2 bases, J lost 9 bases, and 9 bases stayed unmatched. The CDR3 nucleotides are TGTGCCAGCTCACCAATTTATGCGGGGGAATGGGAGCTGTTTTTT. This encodes CASSPIYAGEWELFF.

The chain has TRBV5-1 and TRBJ1-4; 8 nucleotides line up with TRBD1. The CDR3 is 14 amino acids. The trim removed 4 bases at V and 6 bases at J, leaving 5 bases unmatched. CDR1 and CDR2 from the germline V gene are SGHRS and YFSETQ. The CDR3 DNA is TGCGCCAGCAGCGGGGGACAGGAATATGAAAAACTGTTTTTT. Protein: CASSGGQEYEKLFF.

The chain employs TRBV9 and TRBJ2-5, with unresolved D. Trimming removed 0 bases from V and 0 bases from J, with 6 bases in between. The CDR3 contains 14 residues. Germline assignment: CDR1 SGDLS and CDR2 YYNGEE. In nucleotides, the CDR3 is TGTGCCAGCAGCGTAGAGCCTCACCAAGAGACCCAGTACTTC. Encoded protein: CASSVEPHQETQYF.

This chain uses TRBV18 with TRBJ2-1; tentatively, D is TRBD2 (5 bases). The germline CDR1 and CDR2 sequences are KGHSH and LQKENI. Trimming removed 0 bases at V and 0 bases at J, with 18 bases between. The CDR3 is 19 residues long. CDR3 amino acids: CASSPPRLRDWNSYNEQFF. The DNA of the CDR3 is TGTGCCAGCTCACCACCTCGGTTGAGGGATTGGAACTCCTACAATGAGCAGTTCTTC.

The V call is TRBV4-1, the J call TRBJ1-1, with 8 bases that match TRBD1. The length of the CDR3 is 17 residues. V lost 3 bases to trimming and J lost 4 bases; unmatched junction nucleotides: 13. The germline gives CDR1 MGHRA, CDR2 YSYEKL. CDR3 protein: CASSHPKDRGGGTEAFF. CDR3 DNA sequence: TGCGCCAGCAGCCACCCCAAAGACAGGGGAGGGGGCACTGAAGCTTTCTTT.

The chain is built from TRBV4-1 and TRBJ2-7; weak D call: TRBD1 (6 bases). The CDR3 has 16 amino acids. Germline CDR1 is MGHRA and CDR2 is YSYEKL. Trimming shortened V by 1 base and J by 0 bases, and 13 bases separated the two germline ends. Here the CDR3 reads CASSQGQALSSYEQYF. In DNA, the CDR3 is TGCGCCAGCAGCCAAGGACAGGCCCTAAGCTCCTACGAGCAGTACTTC.

This clone has a single count. CDR3: CASSPPRSRGGYTF. In DNA, the CDR3 is TGTGCCAGCAGCCCCCCGCGATCGCGCGGTGGCTACACCTTC. The chain joins TRBV7-8 to TRBJ1-2; D is unclear. Germline CDR1 is SGHVS and CDR2 is FQNEAQ. This CDR3 contains 14 residues. The V end was cut by 5 bases, the J end by 7 bases, with 17 bases between. Full variable domain (outside the CDR3, taken from reference TRBV7-8 and TRBJ1-2): GAGVSQSPRYKVAKRGQDVALRCDPISGHVSLFWYQQALGQGPEFLTYFQNEAQLDKSGLPSDRFFAERPEGSVSTLKIQRTQQEDSAVYLCASSPPRSRGGYTFGSGTRLTVV.

Only one count was recorded for this clone. The V and J genes are TRBV6-6 and TRBJ1-4; 9 bases match TRBD1. The CDR3 length is 14 residues. After removal of 2 bases from V and 7 bases from J, the junction contained 2 bases not matched to a gene. The germline V gene encodes CDR1 MNHNY and CDR2 SVGAGI (reference sequence). The CDR3 is CASSYGTGREKLFF. DNA of the CDR3: TGTGCCAGCAGTTACGGGACAGGGCGTGAAAAACTGTTTTTT.

The rearrangement links TRBV6-5 to TRBJ2-2; 7 positions agree with TRBD1. The ends lost 6 bases at V and 6 bases at J; junction bases unmatched: 7. This CDR3 is built from 14 residues. Per the germline V gene, CDR1 is MNHEY and CDR2 is SVGAGI. CDR3 in amino acids: CASSFNRGPGELFF. DNA for the CDR3: TGTGCCAGCAGCTTTAACAGGGGCCCCGGGGAGCTGTTTTTT.

The chain recombines TRBV27 with TRBJ2-7, with 7 nucleotides matching TRBD2. This CDR3 region has 15 residues. Per the germline V gene, CDR1 is MNHEY and CDR2 is SMNVEV (reference sequence). V gave up 6 bases and J gave up 4 bases; unmatched junction bases: 12. The CDR3 DNA sequence: TGTGCCAGCAGAATCCCCGGGACTACCCATTACGAGCAGTACTTC. As protein: CASRIPGTTHYEQYF.

V is TRBV29-1 and J is TRBJ2-6, with unresolved D. The germline V gene encodes CDR1 SQVTM and CDR2 ANQGSEA. The ends were cut back, 4 bases at V and 4 bases at J, with 11 bases in the middle. This CDR3 spans 14 amino acids. CDR3 nucleotide sequence: TGCAGCGTTGGGGCGGTAAGAGGGGCCAACGTCCTGACTTTC. This gives the protein CSVGAVRGANVLTF.

The chain carries TRBV7-2 and TRBJ2-3; 8 bases align to TRBD1. J was trimmed by 0 bases and V by 5 bases; bases with no gene match: 7. CDR1 is SGHTA, CDR2 FQGNSA, per germline. The CDR3 loop spans 16 amino acids. CDR3 loop: CASSPRTGSSTDTQYF. Here the CDR3 DNA reads TGTGCCAGCAGCCCGAGGACAGGGTCTAGCACAGATACGCAGTATTTT.